These T cell receptor beta chains were read from a single sample in a study of cytomegalovirus exposure and HLA in healthy donors. Here immunoSEQ multiplex PCR was the method, and the copy in TCRdb shows in-frame clones only, minus some. The sample consists of 120,000 to 150,000 clones, about 80% of them appearing once. Sequenced material: PBMCs. These receptors all come from a male donor in good health and CMV-seronegative. The CDR3 runs from the conserved cysteine through the conserved F or W. D genes are given only for firm matches. Clone size is not always given. Where it is, it says once, few, many or a class for expanded clones.

.,TRBV10-3,TRBJ2-7,.,TGTGCCATCAGCCCCGGGACTGGGACCTACGAGCAGTACTTC,CAISPGTGTYEQYF
.,TRBV6-6,TRBJ1-5,.,TGTGCCAGCAGCCAACCAGGGCTTCAGCCCCAGCATTTT,CASSQPGLQPQHF
.,TRBV5-1,TRBJ2-1,TRBD2,TGCGCCAGCAGCTTGGGACTAGCGGCGGGGTCCTACAATGAGCAGTTCTTC,CASSLGLAAGSYNEQFF
.,TRBV6-5,TRBJ1-6,.,TGTGCCAGCAGTTTCGGGAACGATGGAAATTCACCCCTCCACTTT,CASSFGNDGNSPLHF
.,TRBV6-4,TRBJ2-5,.,TGTGCCAGCAGTCGACTCCCGGAAGAGACCCAGTACTTC,CASSRLPEETQYF
.,TRBV5-1,TRBJ2-7,.,TGCGCCAGCAGCTTGGATCCGAGAGGAAGCTCCTACGAGCAGTACTTC,CASSLDPRGSSYEQYF
.,TRBV6-5,TRBJ2-1,.,TGTGCCAGCAGTTACAGCGGTCCCGTGGATGAGCAGTTCTTC,CASSYSGPVDEQFF
few,TRBV27,TRBJ2-3,.,TGTGCCAGCAGTTGGCAGGGTAGCACAGATACGCAGTATTTT,CASSWQGSTDTQYF
.,TRBV30,TRBJ2-2,.,TGTGCCTGGAGCCTTACGGTGGGCGCCGGGGAGCTGTTTTTT,CAWSLTVGAGELFF
.,TRBV6-1,TRBJ2-1,.,TGTGCCAGCAGTGTCAGGGGCTACAATGAGCAGTTCTTC,CASSVRGYNEQFF
once,TRBV19,TRBJ2-1,.,TGTGCCAGTAGTGTAAGTGCGGGGTCCCGCGAGCAGTTCTTC,CASSVSAGSREQFF
.,TRBV5-4,TRBJ1-1,.,TGTGCCAGCAGCTCTCAGGGGTTTCACACTGAAGCTTTCTTT,CASSSQGFHTEAFF
.,TRBV19,TRBJ1-1,.,TGTGCCAGTAGTATAACAGAGAACACTGAAGCTTTCTTT,CASSITENTEAFF
.,TRBV9,TRBJ1-6,.,TGTGCCAGCAGCCCCCCCACCCAGGGTTCACCCCTCCACTTT,CASSPPTQGSPLHF
.,TRBV5-6,TRBJ1-2,TRBD1,TGTGCCAGCAGCTCGGACAGGGCCTCTAACTATGGCTACACCTTC,CASSSDRASNYGYTF
once,TRBV4-3,TRBJ2-7,TRBD1,TGCGCCAGCAGCCATTCCGGGACAGGGATTCACGAGCAGTACTTC,CASSHSGTGIHEQYF
once,TRBV4-1,TRBJ1-1,.,TGCGCCAGCAGCCGGGGCCTCGACACTGAAGCTTTCTTT,CASSRGLDTEAFF
.,TRBV29-1,TRBJ2-3,.,TGCAGCGTTGGCCCCCCGGCAGGGGGCACAGATACGCAGTATTTT,CSVGPPAGGTDTQYF
.,TRBV6-6,TRBJ2-3,.,TGTGCCAGCAGCTCCCCTGACTCGGACACAGATACGCAGTATTTT,CASSSPDSDTDTQYF
.,TRBV5-6,TRBJ1-2,.,TGTGCCAGCAGCTTGGCCGGGGAGTATGGCTACACCTTC,CASSLAGEYGYTF
.,TRBV7-9,TRBJ2-7,TRBD2,TGTGCCAGCAGCCTAGGGGAGGGGCGCGAGCAGTACTTC,CASSLGEGREQYF
.,TRBV4-1,TRBJ1-5,.,TGCGCCAGCAGCCAAGGGGAGACGCAGCCCCAGCATTTT,CASSQGETQPQHF
.,TRBV21-1,TRBJ2-3,.,TGTGCCAGCAGCAAAGGGGAGGGGCCAGATACGCAGTATTTT,CASSKGEGPDTQYF
.,TRBV9,TRBJ2-5,TRBD2,TGTGCCAGCAGTTCCCCCCTGGGAGCGGGGGGTGGGGAGACCCAGTACTTC,CASSSPLGAGGGETQYF
.,TRBV5-4,TRBJ2-5,TRBD2,TGTGCCAGCAGCTTGGGGGGACTAGCGGGGGTAGGGGAGACCCAGTACTTC,CASSLGGLAGVGETQYF
once,TRBV6-1,TRBJ1-3,.,TGTGCCAGCAGTGACGGGGTCTTGAAAAACACCATATATTTT,CASSDGVLKNTIYF